A single sample gave rise to the 9 T cell receptor gamma chains below, sequenced in a study of Vδ1+ human thymocytes. Broader study findings: Thymic TRG and TRD repertoires appeared highly polyclonal, with Gaussian CDR3 length distributions.

These receptors are not linked to any known antigen. Extracted RNA was reverse transcribed into cDNA. Pooled V-gene forward primers with one constant-region reverse primer generated the CDR3 amplicons by multiplex PCR. TCRdb redid clone calling on the multiplex PCR reads using CATT. The table records tens of thousands of gamma-chain clones, 20% to 25% of them present only once. Input material: Vdelta1+ gamma-delta thymocytes from the thymus. Documented subset: FACS-sorted CD3+ TCRalphabeta- TCRVdelta1+ TCRVdelta2- thymocytes. The receptors originated from a girl less than two years old who had congenital heart surgery.

As to this clone: This sample also contains other DNA sequences that code for the same CDR3. This chain joins TRGV8 and TRGJP1. Unmatched junction bases numbered 5, after V lost 2 bases and J lost 11 bases. Germline lookup yields CDR1 VENAVY and CDR2 YDSYNSRV. The CDR3 totals 12 residues. The CDR3 region is CATWDTGWFKIF. CDR3 bases: TGTGCCACCTGGGATACCGGGTGGTTCAAGATATTT.

Details on this clone: The sample carries other DNA sequences with the same CDR3. This sequence joins TRGV4 and TRGJ1 or TRGJ2. The CDR3 extends over 13 amino acids. The germline V gene encodes CDR1 EGSTGY and CDR2 YDSYTSSV. V was pared by 0 bases and J by 5 bases, with 4 bases of the junction left unmatched. CDR3 residues: CATWDGQDYKKLF. CDR3 DNA: TGTGCCACCTGGGATGGGCAGGATTATAAGAAACTCTTT.

With respect to this clone: The sample contains more than one DNA sequence encoding this CDR3. V usage is TRGV2 and J usage is TRGJP1. The V and J ends lost 1 base and 8 bases, in that order; junction bases with no gene match: 4. Germline CDR1 is EGSNGY and CDR2 is YDSYNSKV. This CDR3 has 13 residues. CDR3 sequence: CATWDGRGWFKIF. CDR3 coding DNA: TGTGCCACCTGGGACGGTCGCGGTTGGTTCAAGATATTT.

Only a few counts were recorded for this clone. The V gene is TRGV9, the J gene TRGJ1 or TRGJ2. In germline, CDR1 is GITISATS, CDR2 ISYDGTV (reference sequence). Trimming removed 3 bases from V and 7 bases from J; junction bases left unmatched: 9. The CDR3 spans 13 residues. In DNA, the CDR3 is TGTGCCTTGTGGGAGCCCCTCGGGTATAAGAAACTCTTT. The encoded protein is CALWEPLGYKKLF.

The table lists this clone with a few counts. The V call is TRGV4, the J call TRGJP2. Germline trimming cut 3 bases from V and 0 bases from J; bases unmatched to any gene: 7. Germline V gives CDR1 EGSTGY, CDR2 YDSYTSSV. The CDR3 totals 16 residues. The CDR3 nucleotides read TGTGCCACCTGGGATCGAGGATATAGTAGTGATTGGATCAAGACGTTT. It is translated as CATWDRGYSSDWIKTF.

Concerning this clone: Other DNA sequences in this sample translate to the same CDR3. The rearrangement uses TRGV2 and TRGJP1. Germline V gene sequence: CDR1 EGSNGY, CDR2 YDSYNSKV. The ends lost 0 bases at V and 3 bases at J; junction bases unmatched: 4. The CDR3 has 15 residues. Here the CDR3 DNA reads TGTGCCACCTGGGACGGGCCGTCCACTGGTTGGTTCAAGATATTT. Its translation: CATWDGPSTGWFKIF.

The V gene is TRGV4, the J gene TRGJ1 or TRGJ2. The CDR3 loop spans 18 amino acids. The germline V gene encodes CDR1 EGSTGY and CDR2 YDSYTSSV. Germline trimming cut 3 bases from V and 12 bases from J; bases unmatched to any gene: 29. CDR3 sequence reads: CATWDSNLLLLSVNGKLF. CDR3 nucleotide sequence: TGTGCCACCTGGGATTCGAATTTATTATTATTGTCGGTGAATGGGAAACTCTTT.

This clone showed up just a few times. Since a much larger clone is just one base distant, this may be a read error. Other DNA variants within this sample encode the same CDR3. The chain uses TRGV4 and TRGJ1 or TRGJ2. After removal of 0 bases from V and 7 bases from J, the junction contained 3 bases not matched to a gene. The CDR3 is made up of 12 amino acids. Germline CDR1 is EGSTGY and CDR2 is YDSYTSSV. The CDR3 spells CATWDGPYKKLF. The CDR3 DNA reads TGTGCCACCTGGGATGGGCCATATAAGAAACTCTTT.

This clone was picked up a small number of times. The genes are TRGV3 and TRGJ1 or TRGJ2. This CDR3 region has 11 residues. CDR1 is VTNTFY and CDR2 is YDVSTARD in the germline V gene (reference sequence). Unmatched junction bases numbered 15, after V lost 10 bases and J lost 12 bases. The CDR3 DNA is TGTGCCACTCTGTTCTCCCGGGGGAAACTCTTT. This codes for CATLFSRGKLF.